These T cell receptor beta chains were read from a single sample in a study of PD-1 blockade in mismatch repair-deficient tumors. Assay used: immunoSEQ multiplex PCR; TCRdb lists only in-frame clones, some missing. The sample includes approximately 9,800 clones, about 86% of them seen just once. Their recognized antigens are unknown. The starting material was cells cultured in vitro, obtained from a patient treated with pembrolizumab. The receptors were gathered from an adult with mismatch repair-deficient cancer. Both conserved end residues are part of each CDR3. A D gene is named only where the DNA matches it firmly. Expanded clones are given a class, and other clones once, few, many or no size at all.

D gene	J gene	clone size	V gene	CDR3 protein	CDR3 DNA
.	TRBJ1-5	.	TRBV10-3	CAISEQESNQPQHF	TGTGCCATCAGTGAGCAGGAAAGCAATCAGCCCCAGCATTTT
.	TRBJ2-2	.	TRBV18	CASSPLSPGNTGELFF	TGTGCCAGCTCCCCCCTTTCCCCGGGGAACACCGGGGAGCTGTTTTTT
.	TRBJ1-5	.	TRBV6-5	CASSYSADSVNQPQHF	TGTGCCAGCAGTTACAGTGCGGACAGTGTCAATCAGCCCCAGCATTTT
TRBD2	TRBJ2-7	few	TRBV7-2	CASSLDTSGAYEQYF	TGTGCCAGCAGCTTAGATACTAGCGGGGCCTACGAGCAGTACTTC
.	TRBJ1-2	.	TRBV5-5	CASSFGSVGGYTF	TGTGCCAGCAGCTTCGGGAGCGTAGGTGGCTACACCTTC
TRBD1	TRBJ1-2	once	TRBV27	CASSLGTGWDYTF	TGTGCCAGCAGTTTAGGGACAGGGTGGGACTACACCTTC
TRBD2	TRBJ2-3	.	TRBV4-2	CASSQGVGAGGLDTQYF	TGTGCCAGCAGCCAAGGAGTTGGAGCGGGAGGTTTAGATACGCAGTATTTT
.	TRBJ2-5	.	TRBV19	CASSAAWEYQETQYF	TGTGCCAGTAGTGCCGCCTGGGAGTACCAAGAGACCCAGTACTTC
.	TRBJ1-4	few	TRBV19	CASSIGIVEKLFF	TGTGCCAGTAGTATCGGGATCGTTGAAAAACTGTTTTTT
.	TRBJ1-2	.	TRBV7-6	CASSSTYYGYTF	TGTGCCAGCAGCTCTACATACTATGGCTACACCTTC
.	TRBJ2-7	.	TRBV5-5	CASSPPKLEQYF	TGTGCCAGCAGCCCGCCTAAACTCGAGCAGTACTTC
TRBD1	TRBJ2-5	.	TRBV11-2	CASSLGPGTVQETQYF	TGTGCCAGCAGCTTAGGACCCGGGACAGTCCAAGAGACCCAGTACTTC
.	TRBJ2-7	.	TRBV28	CASRQGGNYEQYF	TGTGCCAGCCGACAGGGAGGAAACTACGAGCAGTACTTC
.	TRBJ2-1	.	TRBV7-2	CASSLGPSNEQFF	TGTGCCAGCAGCTTAGGTCCCTCTAATGAGCAGTTCTTC
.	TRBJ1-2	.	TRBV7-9	CASSRYTTRDGYTF	TGTGCCAGCAGCCGATATACAACTAGGGATGGCTACACCTTC
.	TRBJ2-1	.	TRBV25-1	CASSEFQEEGEQFF	TGTGCCAGCAGTGAATTTCAGGAGGAAGGTGAGCAGTTCTTC
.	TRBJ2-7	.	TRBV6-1	CASSNNRVYEQYF	TGTGCCAGCAGTAATAACAGGGTCTACGAGCAGTACTTC
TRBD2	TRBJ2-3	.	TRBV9	CASSPQREGRVDTQYF	TGTGCCAGCAGCCCTCAGCGGGAGGGCCGGGTAGATACGCAGTATTTT
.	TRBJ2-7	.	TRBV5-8	CASSLFRSNEQYF	TGTGCCAGCAGCTTATTCAGGTCCAACGAGCAGTACTTC
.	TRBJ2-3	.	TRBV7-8	CASSLAWDTQYF	TGTGCCAGCAGCTTAGCATGGGATACGCAGTATTTT
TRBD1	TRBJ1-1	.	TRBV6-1	CASSELAGQGDTEAFF	TGTGCCAGCAGTGAACTAGCGGGACAGGGCGACACTGAAGCTTTCTTT
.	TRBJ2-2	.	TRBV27	CASSFGGTGELFF	TGTGCCAGCAGTTTTGGGGGCACCGGGGAGCTGTTTTTT
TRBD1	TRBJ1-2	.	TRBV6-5	CASSYTQGAGGGYTF	TGTGCCAGCAGTTATACGCAGGGGGCCGGGGGTGGCTACACCTTC
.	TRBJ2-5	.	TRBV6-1	CASSEGVAVQETQYF	TGTGCCAGCAGTGAAGGGGTAGCAGTCCAAGAGACCCAGTACTTC
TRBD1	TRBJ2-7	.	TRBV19	CASRIADRGDYEQYF	TGTGCCAGTCGGATCGCGGACAGGGGAGACTACGAGCAGTACTTC
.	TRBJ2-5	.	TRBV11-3	CASSLGREIWGETQYF	TGTGCCAGCAGCTTAGGCCGGGAGATTTGGGGAGAGACCCAGTACTTC
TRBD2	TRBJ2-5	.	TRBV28	CASSSIGLAGESSRVRAYF	TGTGCCAGCAGTTCCATTGGACTAGCGGGAGAGAGTAGCCGAGTCCGAGCGTACTTC
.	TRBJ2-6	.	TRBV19	CASSIRGSGANVLTF	TGTGCCAGTAGTATAAGGGGGTCTGGGGCCAACGTCCTGACTTTC
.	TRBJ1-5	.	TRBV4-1	CASSQVGQPQHF	TGCGCCAGCAGCCAAGTGGGACAGCCCCAGCATTTT
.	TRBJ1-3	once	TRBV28	CASSLFPGNGNTIYF	TGTGCCAGCAGTTTATTTCCAGGGAACGGAAACACCATATATTTT
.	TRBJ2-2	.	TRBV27	CASRFLNADHTGELFF	TGTGCCAGCAGATTTCTTAATGCGGACCACACCGGGGAGCTGTTTTTT
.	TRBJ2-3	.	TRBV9	CASSVGQHSTDTQYF	TGTGCCAGCAGCGTAGGACAGCATAGCACAGATACGCAGTATTTT
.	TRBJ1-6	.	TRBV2	CASRLTGLSPLHF	TGTGCCAGCAGATTGACGGGACTCTCACCCCTCCACTTT
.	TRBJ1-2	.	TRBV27	CASSLLRAPDGYGYTF	TGTGCCAGCAGTTTATTAAGGGCTCCAGACGGCTATGGCTACACCTTC
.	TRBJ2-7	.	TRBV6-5	CASSYTRDNPYEQYF	TGTGCCAGCAGTTACACCCGGGACAACCCCTACGAGCAGTACTTC
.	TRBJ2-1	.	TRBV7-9	CASSPGEVYNEQFF	TGTGCCAGCAGCCCCGGGGAGGTCTACAATGAGCAGTTCTTC
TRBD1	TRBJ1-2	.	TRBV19	CASSIAQGGSFYGYTF	TGTGCCAGTAGTATAGCGCAGGGGGGATCCTTCTATGGCTACACCTTC
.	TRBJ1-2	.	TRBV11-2	CASSFSEGVGGYTF	TGTGCCAGCAGCTTCTCAGAGGGGGTCGGTGGCTACACCTTC
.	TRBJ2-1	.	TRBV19	CASSIQGYNEQFF	TGTGCCAGTAGTATACAGGGCTACAATGAGCAGTTCTTC
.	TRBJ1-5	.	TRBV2	CATKGQVNQPQHF	TGTGCCACCAAGGGACAAGTCAATCAGCCCCAGCATTTT